These 13 T cell receptor beta chains originate from one sample sequenced in a study of CD8 T cells in ankylosing spondylitis (dated by TCRdb to about 2017). General findings and caveats noted by the study authors: A TCR beta motif of several highly homologous amino acid variants appeared characteristic of blood from ankylosing spondylitis patients.

The antigens of these receptors remain unknown. Receptor libraries were prepared by 5' RACE. The instrument was an Illumina HiSeq 2500. TCRdb itself trimmed the public reads at Q25 with fastp, ran MiXCR and retained productive beta chains. A single entry per CDR3 protein holds the most common genes and DNA from its merged rows. The sample table contains almost 400,000 distinct CDR3 sequences; only one count was recorded for 20% to 25% of them. The ten largest clones represent approximately 15% of the sample. The specimen was blood, either unsorted or a sorted T cell fraction (not recorded which). Receptors originate from a male donor with ankylosing spondylitis.

This rearrangement joins TRBV6-2 or TRBV6-3 to TRBJ1-4; D unresolved. This CDR3 region has 13 residues. Germline lookup yields CDR1 MNHEY and CDR2 SVGEGT. The V end was cut by 4 bases, the J end by 5 bases, with 8 bases between. CDR3 in DNA: TGTGCCAGCAGTTGGGCGACGAATGAAAAACTGTTTTTT. It specifies CASSWATNEKLFF.

This clonotype was picked up many times. For the CDR3, the DNA is TGTGCCACCTCACTAGAGGCCACAGATACGCAGTATTTT. Residues: CATSLEATDTQYF. The chain joins TRBV6-4 to TRBJ2-3; the D gene is possibly TRBD2 (5 bases). With 10 bases removed from V and 2 bases from J, the gap between germline ends came to 13 bases. This CDR3 is 13 amino acids long. Germline lookup yields CDR1 MRHNA and CDR2 SNTAGT.

This clonotype was recorded a few times. The chain links TRBV7-3 to TRBJ2-3; D uncertain. Per the germline V gene, CDR1 is SGHTA and CDR2 is FQGTGA. The length of the CDR3 is 15 residues. Trimming shortened V by 0 bases and J by 3 bases, and 10 bases separated the two germline ends. CDR3 amino acids: CASSLTPGLTDTQYF. The CDR3 coding sequence is TGTGCCAGCAGCTTAACCCCGGGCCTAACAGATACGCAGTATTTT.

V gene TRBV11-2 combines with J gene TRBJ1-2; D is unclear. Trimming removed 1 base from V and 6 bases from J, with 9 bases in between. The CDR3 consists of 13 residues. Germline CDR1 is SGHAT and CDR2 is FQNNGV. As DNA, the CDR3 is TGTGCCAGCAGCTTAGGAGGGAACGATGGCTACACCTTC. Translation: CASSLGGNDGYTF.

In regard to this clonotype: The limits of the CDR3 on the DNA are not certain, so only TCRdb's listed CDR3 is given. The CDR3 region is CASSLDVGAGTEVFF. The V call is TRBV5-6, the J call TRBJ1-1; TRBD1 was called by the table and not checked on the DNA. The CDR3 has 15 amino acids, counting both end residues. CDR1 SGHDT and CDR2 YYEEEE come from the germline V gene.

This clonotype was seen only a few times. This chain uses TRBV6-1 with TRBJ2-3, with TRBD1 as a possible D gene (6 bases). Germline CDR1 MNHNS, CDR2 SASEGT. Deletions cut 3 bases from V and 0 bases from J, with 16 bases between. CDR3 length equals 17 residues. The CDR3 region is CASSDGQPFSSTDTQYF. The CDR3 DNA reads TGTGCCAGCAGTGACGGACAGCCTTTTTCTAGCACAGATACGCAGTATTTT.

The chain couples TRBV29-1 to TRBJ2-7; 8 bases align to TRBD2. CDR1 and CDR2 from the germline V gene are SQVTM and ANQGSEA. The CDR3 sequence is 15 residues long. V dropped 4 bases and J dropped 2; count of bases not matched to a gene: 10. Here the CDR3 reads CSVGPPAGGTYEQYF. The CDR3, as DNA: TGCAGCGTTGGGCCCCCGGCGGGAGGAACCTACGAGCAGTACTTC.

This clonotype has just a few counts. The rearrangement uses TRBV18 and TRBJ2-3; tentatively, D is TRBD1 (6 bases). This CDR3 has 17 amino acids. The V end was cut by 2 bases, the J end by 3 bases, with 18 bases between. Germline loops: CDR1 KGHSH, CDR2 LQKENI. This CDR3 reads CASSPSVRGPTTDTQYF. In DNA, the CDR3 is TGTGCCAGCTCACCATCGGTCAGGGGCCCTACGACAGATACGCAGTATTTT.

The chain combines TRBV5-1 with TRBJ2-1; 8 bases fit TRBD1. The trim removed 4 bases at V and 6 bases at J, leaving 9 bases unmatched. Germline loops: CDR1 SGHRS, CDR2 YFSETQ. CDR3 length equals 15 residues. The CDR3 here is CASSLGQGTPNEQFF. The CDR3 nucleotides read TGCGCCAGCAGCCTCGGACAGGGAACCCCCAATGAGCAGTTCTTC.

CDR3 in DNA: TGTGCCAGCAGCTTCTCCGCGGGCACTGGCAATCAGCCCCAGCATTTT. Amino acid sequence: CASSFSAGTGNQPQHF. The gene calls are TRBV7-2 and TRBJ1-5, with no clear D. The CDR3 covers 16 residues. Per the germline V gene, CDR1 is SGHTA and CDR2 is FQGNSA. Trimming left V 3 bases short and J 2 bases short, with 14 bases between.

This sequence joins TRBV7-6 and TRBJ2-1, with D maybe TRBD1 (6 bases). Germline V gives CDR1 SGHVS, CDR2 FNYEAQ. The CDR3 runs to 16 residues. Trimming removed 5 bases at V and 0 bases at J, with 14 bases between. The CDR3 DNA follows: TGTGCCAGCAGCCCAATAACAGGGAGCTCCTACAATGAGCAGTTCTTC. Translating it yields CASSPITGSSYNEQFF.

The chain combines TRBV10-3 with TRBJ2-7; 8 nucleotides match TRBD1. The germline V gene has CDR1 ENHRY and CDR2 SYGVKD. The CDR3 consists of 15 residues. CDR3 DNA sequence: TGTGCTTTCCCTCCGCGGCGGACAGGGTCGTACGAGCAGTACTTC. It codes for CAFPPRRTGSYEQYF.

This chain uses TRBV6-1 with TRBJ1-2; TRBD1 matches 7 bases. Germline loops: CDR1 MNHNS, CDR2 SASEGT. The CDR3 length is 14 residues. Trimming took 4 bases from V and 7 from J; bases not matched to a gene: 9. CDR3 in amino acids: CASSASQGTAGYTF. The CDR3 nucleotides are TGTGCCAGCAGTGCTTCACAGGGGACGGCTGGCTACACCTTC.